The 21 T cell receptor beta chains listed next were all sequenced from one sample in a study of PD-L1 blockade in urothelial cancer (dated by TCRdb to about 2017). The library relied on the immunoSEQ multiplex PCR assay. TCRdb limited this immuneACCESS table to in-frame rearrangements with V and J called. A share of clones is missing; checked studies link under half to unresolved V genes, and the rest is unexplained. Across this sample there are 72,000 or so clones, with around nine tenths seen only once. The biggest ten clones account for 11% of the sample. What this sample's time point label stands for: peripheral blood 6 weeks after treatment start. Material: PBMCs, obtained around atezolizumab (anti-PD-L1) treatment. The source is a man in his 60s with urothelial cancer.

This CDR3 reads CASSRGGASSYEKLFF. The CDR3 DNA sequence: TGCGCCAGCAGCCGGGGGGGGGCGAGCTCGTATGAAAAACTGTTTTTT. V gene TRBV4-3 combines with J gene TRBJ1-4; D might be TRBD1 (6 bases). Trimming took 4 bases from V and 6 from J, leaving 18 bases between them. CDR1 is LGHNA, CDR2 YSLEER, per germline. The CDR3 length is 16 residues.

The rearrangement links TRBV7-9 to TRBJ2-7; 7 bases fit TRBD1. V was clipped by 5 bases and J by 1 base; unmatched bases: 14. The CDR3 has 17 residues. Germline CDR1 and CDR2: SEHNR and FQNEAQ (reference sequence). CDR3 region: CASSLNSQGTVSYEQYF. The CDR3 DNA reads TGTGCCAGCAGCCTGAACTCACAGGGGACGGTATCCTACGAGCAGTACTTC.

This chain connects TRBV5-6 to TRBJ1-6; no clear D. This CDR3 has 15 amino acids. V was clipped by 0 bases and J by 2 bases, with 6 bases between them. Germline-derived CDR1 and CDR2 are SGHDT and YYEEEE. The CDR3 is CASSLVFPYNSPLHF. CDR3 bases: TGTGCCAGCAGCTTGGTCTTCCCCTATAATTCACCCCTCCACTTT.

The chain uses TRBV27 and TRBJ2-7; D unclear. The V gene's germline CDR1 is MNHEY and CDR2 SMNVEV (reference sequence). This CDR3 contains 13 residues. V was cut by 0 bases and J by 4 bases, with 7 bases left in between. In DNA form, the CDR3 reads TGTGCCAGCAGTTTATCCGGTTTGTACGAGCAGTACTTC. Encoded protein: CASSLSGLYEQYF.

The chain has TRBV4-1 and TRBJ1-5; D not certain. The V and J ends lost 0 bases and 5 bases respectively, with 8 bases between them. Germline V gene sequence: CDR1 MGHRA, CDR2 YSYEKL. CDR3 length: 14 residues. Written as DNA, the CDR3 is TGCGCCAGCAGCCAAGATCCCGGGGATCAGCCCCAGCATTTT. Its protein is CASSQDPGDQPQHF.

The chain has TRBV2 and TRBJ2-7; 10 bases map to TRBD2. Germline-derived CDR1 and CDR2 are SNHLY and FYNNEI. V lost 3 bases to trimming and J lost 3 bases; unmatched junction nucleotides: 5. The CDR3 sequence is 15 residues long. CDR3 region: CASSDPSGSLYEQYF. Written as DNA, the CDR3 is TGTGCCAGCAGTGACCCTAGCGGGAGTCTCTACGAGCAGTACTTC.

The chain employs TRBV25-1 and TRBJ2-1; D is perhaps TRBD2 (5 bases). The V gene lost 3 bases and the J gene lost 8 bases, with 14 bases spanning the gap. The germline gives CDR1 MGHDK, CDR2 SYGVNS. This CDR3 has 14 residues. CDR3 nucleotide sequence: TGTGCCAGCAGTGAGCCGGGAAGCCCCCATGAGCAGTTCTTC. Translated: CASSEPGSPHEQFF.

The DNA of the CDR3 is TGCAGCGTTGCCGGACAGTATGCCACTGAAGCTTTCTTT. Translating gives CSVAGQYATEAFF. The chain joins TRBV29-1 to TRBJ1-1; D might be TRBD1 (6 bases). Deletions cut 4 bases from V and 4 bases from J, with 13 bases between. The CDR3 contains 13 residues. The germline V gene encodes CDR1 SQVTM and CDR2 ANQGSEA.

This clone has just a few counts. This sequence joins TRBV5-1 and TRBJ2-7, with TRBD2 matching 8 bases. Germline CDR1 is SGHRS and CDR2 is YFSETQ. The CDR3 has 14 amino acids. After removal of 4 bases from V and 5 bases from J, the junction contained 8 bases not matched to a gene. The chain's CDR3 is CASSLEAGANEQYF. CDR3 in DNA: TGCGCCAGCAGCCTGGAAGCGGGAGCTAACGAGCAGTACTTC.

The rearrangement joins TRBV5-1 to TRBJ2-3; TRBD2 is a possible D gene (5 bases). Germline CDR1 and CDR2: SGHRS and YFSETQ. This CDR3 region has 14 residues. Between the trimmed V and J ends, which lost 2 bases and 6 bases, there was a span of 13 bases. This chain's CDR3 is CASSLDPGEDTQYF. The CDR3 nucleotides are TGCGCCAGCAGCTTAGACCCCGGGGAGGATACGCAGTATTTT.

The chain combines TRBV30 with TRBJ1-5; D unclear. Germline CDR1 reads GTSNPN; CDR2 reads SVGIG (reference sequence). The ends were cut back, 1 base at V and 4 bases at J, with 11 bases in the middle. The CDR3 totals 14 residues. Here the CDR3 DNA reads TGTGCCTGGAGTGAACTGTCTTCAAATCAGCCCCAGCATTTT. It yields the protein CAWSELSSNQPQHF.

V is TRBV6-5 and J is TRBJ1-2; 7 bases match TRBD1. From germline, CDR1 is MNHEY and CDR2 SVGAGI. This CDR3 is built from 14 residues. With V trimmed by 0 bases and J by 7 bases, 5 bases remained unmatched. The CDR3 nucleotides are TGTGCCAGCAGTTACTCGACAGGGCAAGGTGGCTACACCTTC. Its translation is CASSYSTGQGGYTF.

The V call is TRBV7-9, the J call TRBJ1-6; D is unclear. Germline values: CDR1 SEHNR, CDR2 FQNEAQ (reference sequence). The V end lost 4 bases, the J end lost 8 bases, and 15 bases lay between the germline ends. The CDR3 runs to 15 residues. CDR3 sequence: CASSSARRAYSPLHF. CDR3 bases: TGTGCCAGCAGCTCCGCTCGGCGGGCTTATTCACCCCTCCACTTT.

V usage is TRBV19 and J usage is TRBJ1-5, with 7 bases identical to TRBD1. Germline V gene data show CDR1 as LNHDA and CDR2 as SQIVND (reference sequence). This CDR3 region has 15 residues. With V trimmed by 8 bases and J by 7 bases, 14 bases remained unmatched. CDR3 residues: CASALQGVPGQPQHF. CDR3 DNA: TGTGCCAGTGCTCTCCAGGGGGTACCGGGGCAGCCCCAGCATTTT.

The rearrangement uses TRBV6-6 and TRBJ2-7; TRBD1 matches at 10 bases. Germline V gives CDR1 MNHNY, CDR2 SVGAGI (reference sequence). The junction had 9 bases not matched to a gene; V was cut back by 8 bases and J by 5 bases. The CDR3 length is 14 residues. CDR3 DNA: TGTGCCAGCTGTGGGACAGGGGATTTTCACGAGCAGTACTTC. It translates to CASCGTGDFHEQYF.

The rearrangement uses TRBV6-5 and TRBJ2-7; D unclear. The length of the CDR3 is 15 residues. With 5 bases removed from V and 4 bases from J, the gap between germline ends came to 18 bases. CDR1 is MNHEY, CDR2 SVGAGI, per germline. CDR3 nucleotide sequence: TGTGCCAGCAGTAGAACACACACGGGTTTGTACGAGCAGTACTTC. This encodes CASSRTHTGLYEQYF.

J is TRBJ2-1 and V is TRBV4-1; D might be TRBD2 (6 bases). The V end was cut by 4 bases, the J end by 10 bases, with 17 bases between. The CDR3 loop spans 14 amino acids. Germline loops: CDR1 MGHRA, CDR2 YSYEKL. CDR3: CASSPTSGGNEQFF. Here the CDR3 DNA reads TGCGCCAGCAGCCCGACGTCTGGGGGGAACGAGCAGTTCTTC.

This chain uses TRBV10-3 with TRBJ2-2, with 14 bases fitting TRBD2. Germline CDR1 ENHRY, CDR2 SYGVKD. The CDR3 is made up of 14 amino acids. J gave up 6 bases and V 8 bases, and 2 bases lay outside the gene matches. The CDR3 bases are TGTGCCATCGGGGGACTAGCGGGAGCCGGGGAGCTGTTTTTT. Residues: CAIGGLAGAGELFF.

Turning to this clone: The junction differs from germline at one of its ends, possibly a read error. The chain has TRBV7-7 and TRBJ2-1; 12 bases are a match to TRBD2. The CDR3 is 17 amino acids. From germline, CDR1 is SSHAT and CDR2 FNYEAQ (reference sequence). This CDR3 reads CASSPLLAGGWHNEQFF. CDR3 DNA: TGTGCTAGCAGCCCATTACTAGCGGGAGGCTGGCACAATGAGCAGTTCTTC.

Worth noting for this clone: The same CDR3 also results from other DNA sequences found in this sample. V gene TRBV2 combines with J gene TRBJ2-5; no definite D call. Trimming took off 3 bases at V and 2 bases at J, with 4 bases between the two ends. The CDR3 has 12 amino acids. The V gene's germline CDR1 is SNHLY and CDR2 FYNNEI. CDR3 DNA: TGTGCCAGCAGTGATAGTCAAGAGACCCAGTACTTC. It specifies CASSDSQETQYF.

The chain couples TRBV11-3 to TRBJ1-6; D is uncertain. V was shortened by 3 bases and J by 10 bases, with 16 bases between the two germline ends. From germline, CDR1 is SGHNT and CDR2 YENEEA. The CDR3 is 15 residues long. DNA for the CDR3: TGTGCCAGCAGCTTGGGTGGTCGAGGAGAGTCACCCCTCCACTTT. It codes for CASSLGGRGESPLHF. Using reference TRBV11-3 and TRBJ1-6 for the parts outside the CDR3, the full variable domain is EAGVVQSPRYKIIEKKQPVAFWCNPISGHNTLYWYLQNLGQGPELLIRYENEEAVDDSQLPKDRFSAERLKGVDSTLKIQPAELGDSAVYLCASSLGGRGESPLHFGNGTRLTVT.